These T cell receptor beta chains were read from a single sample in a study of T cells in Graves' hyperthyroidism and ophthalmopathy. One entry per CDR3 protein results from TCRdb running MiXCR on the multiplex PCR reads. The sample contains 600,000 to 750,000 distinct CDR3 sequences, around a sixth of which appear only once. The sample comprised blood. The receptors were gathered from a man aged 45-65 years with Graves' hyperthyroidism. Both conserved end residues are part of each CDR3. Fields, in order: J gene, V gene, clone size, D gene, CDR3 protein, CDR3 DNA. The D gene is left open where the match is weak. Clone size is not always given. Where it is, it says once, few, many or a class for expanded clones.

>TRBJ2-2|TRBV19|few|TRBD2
CASSTPEGSGRSAGELFF
TGTGCCAGTAGTACACCGGAGGGAAGCGGGAGGAGTGCCGGGGAGCTGTTTTTT
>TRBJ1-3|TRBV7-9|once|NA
CASNETGLSGNTIYF
TGTGCCAGCAACGAAACAGGTCTCTCTGGAAACACCATATATTTT
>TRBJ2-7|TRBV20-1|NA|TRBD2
CSAEPTTSGSSYEQYF
TGCAGTGCTGAGCCTACGACTAGCGGAAGCTCCTACGAGCAGTACTTC
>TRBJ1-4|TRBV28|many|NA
CASRPPEPGDEKLFF
TGTGCCAGCAGGCCCCCGGAACCGGGCGATGAAAAACTGTTTTTT
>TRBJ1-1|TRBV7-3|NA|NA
CASSPLGFAEAFF
TGTGCCAGCAGCCCTTTAGGGTTCGCTGAAGCTTTCTTT
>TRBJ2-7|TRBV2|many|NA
CASSEEIYEQYF
TGTGCCAGCAGTGAAGAAATTTACGAGCAGTACTTC
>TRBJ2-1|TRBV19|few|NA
CASDLAGSGSEQFF
TGTGCCAGTGACTTAGCTGGTTCCGGGAGTGAGCAGTTCTTC
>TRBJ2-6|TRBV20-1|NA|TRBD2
CSARQSGSSGANVLTF
TGCAGTGCTAGACAAAGCGGGAGCTCTGGGGCCAACGTCCTGACTTTC
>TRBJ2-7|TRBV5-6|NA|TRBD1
CASSPGGSTYEQYF
TGTGCCAGCAGCCCAGGGGGCTCTACCTACGAGCAGTACTTC
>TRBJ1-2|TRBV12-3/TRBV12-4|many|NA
CASSYELMRGYTF
TGTGCCAGCAGTTACGAGTTAATGCGAGGCTACACCTTC
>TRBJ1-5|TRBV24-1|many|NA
CATSDPREGAGQPQHF
TGTGCCACCAGTGATCCCCGGGAGGGCGCGGGTCAGCCCCAGCATTTT
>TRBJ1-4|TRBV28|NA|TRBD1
CASSPGQANNEKLFF
TGTGCCAGCAGTCCCGGACAGGCCAATAATGAAAAACTGTTTTTT
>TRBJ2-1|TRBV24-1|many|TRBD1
CATSDSRDRGSNEQFF
TGTGCCACCAGTGATTCCCGGGACAGGGGATCCAATGAGCAGTTCTTC
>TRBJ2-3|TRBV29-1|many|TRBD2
CSVEGSSGRAPSSTDTQYF
TGCAGCGTTGAAGGTTCTAGCGGGAGGGCCCCTTCTAGCACAGATACGCAGTATTTT
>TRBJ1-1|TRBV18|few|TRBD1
CASSPSGGIRSEAFF
TGTGCCAGCTCACCCTCAGGGGGAATTAGGTCTGAAGCTTTCTTT
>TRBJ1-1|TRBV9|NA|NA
CASSVAGYGTEAFF
TGTGCCAGCAGCGTAGCAGGGTACGGCACTGAAGCTTTCTTT
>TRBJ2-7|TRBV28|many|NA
CASNFQPYEQYF
TGTGCCAGCAACTTCCAGCCTTACGAGCAGTACTTC
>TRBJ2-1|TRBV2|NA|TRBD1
CASTTGQRGSYNEQFF
TGTGCCAGCACGACGGGACAGAGAGGCTCCTACAATGAGCAGTTCTTC
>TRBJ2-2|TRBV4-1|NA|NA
CASRPVTPNTGELFF
TGCGCCAGCAGACCTGTTACACCGAACACCGGGGAGCTGTTTTTT
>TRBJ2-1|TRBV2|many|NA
CASRTGLNSLNEQFF
TGTGCCAGCAGGACGGGCTTAAATTCGCTCAATGAGCAGTTCTTC
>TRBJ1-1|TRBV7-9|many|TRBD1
CASSPGQPGGRLTTEAFF
TGTGCCAGCAGTCCGGGACAGCCGGGGGGTAGGTTGACCACTGAAGCTTTCTTT
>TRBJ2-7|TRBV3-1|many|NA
CASSLTSFYEQYF
TGTGCCAGCAGCCTCACTTCGTTCTACGAGCAGTACTTC
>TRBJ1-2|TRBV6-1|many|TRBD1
CASSASGQAGYGYTF
TGTGCCAGCAGTGCTTCCGGACAGGCGGGCTATGGCTACACCTTC
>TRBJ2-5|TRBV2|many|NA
CASTLVGLRETQYF
TGTGCCAGCACCTTGGTGGGACTTCGAGAGACCCAGTACTTC
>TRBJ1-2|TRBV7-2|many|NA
CASSPAVNYGYTF
TGTGCCAGCAGCCCGGCCGTTAACTATGGCTACACCTTC
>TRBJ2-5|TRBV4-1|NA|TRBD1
CASSQERDRGLETQYF
TGCGCCAGCAGCCAAGAAAGGGACAGGGGGCTGGAGACCCAGTACTTC
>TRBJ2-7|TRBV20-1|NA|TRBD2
CSARLAGGNYEQYF
TGCAGTGCTCGACTAGCGGGAGGCAACTACGAGCAGTACTTC
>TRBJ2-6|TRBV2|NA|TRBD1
CASIFGQANSGANVLTF
TGTGCCAGCATCTTTGGACAGGCGAACTCTGGGGCCAACGTCCTGACTTTC
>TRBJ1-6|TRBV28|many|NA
CASMHGYNSPLHF
TGTGCCAGCATGCACGGGTATAATTCACCCCTCCACTTT
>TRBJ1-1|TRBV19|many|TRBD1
CASSIPGQKNTEAFF
TGTGCCAGTAGTATACCGGGACAGAAGAACACTGAAGCTTTCTTT
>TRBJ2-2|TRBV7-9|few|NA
CASSRGLGNTGELFF
TGTGCCAGCAGCCGAGGACTGGGAAACACCGGGGAGCTGTTTTTT
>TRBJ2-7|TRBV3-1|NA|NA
CASRVGGSANEQYF
TGTGCCAGCAGGGTAGGGGGAAGTGCCAACGAGCAGTACTTC
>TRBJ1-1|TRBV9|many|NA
CASSPHLQVGNTEAFF
TGTGCCAGCAGCCCCCACTTACAGGTGGGGAACACTGAAGCTTTCTTT
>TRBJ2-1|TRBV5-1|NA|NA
CASSSEDSSYNEQFF
TGCGCCAGCAGCTCGGAGGATAGCTCCTACAATGAGCAGTTCTTC
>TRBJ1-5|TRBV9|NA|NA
CASSVDLSRQPQHF
TGTGCCAGCAGCGTAGACCTGTCTCGTCAGCCCCAGCATTTT
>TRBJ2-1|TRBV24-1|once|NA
CATSETLQGNEQFF
TGTGCCACCAGTGAGACCCTACAGGGCAATGAGCAGTTCTTC
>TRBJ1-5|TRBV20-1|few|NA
CSARDLDLKTQPQHF
TGCAGTGCTAGAGACCTGGACCTAAAGACTCAGCCCCAGCATTTT